The text below deals with one TCR beta chain. No antigen is known for it. The germline CDR1 and CDR2 sequences are KGHSH and LQKENI. CDR3 length: 13 amino acids. Trimming left V 7 bases short and J 6 bases short, with 13 bases between. Researchers used the Oncomine TCR Beta short-read assay to sequence DNA from cultured CD4+ T cells. It was from cultured CD4+ T cells that genomic DNA was extracted. One entry per CDR3 protein, called by TCRdb with MiXCR from the PCR reads. The sample records 5,500 to 7,000 distinct CDR3 sequences, around 30% being singletons. This sample stems from a study of vaccination and CD4 T cells after COVID-19. As to treatment: roughly ten-day PBMC culture with coronavirus spike peptide pools or control peptides (ViraFEST assay). Gathering of the CD4+ T cells, from the unexposed donor, took place before the COVID-19 pandemic (2011-2018). Peptide pool stimulation in ViraFEST expanded antigen-specific T cells, whose TCRs were then sequenced. Probes of unexposed-donor CD4+ T cells used SARS-CoV-2 S/N and four cold-coronavirus spikes (cells permitting).

The V gene is TRBV18, the J gene TRBJ1-5; D remains ambiguous. Input material: CD4+ T cells from blood, cultured in vitro. The TCR sequence derives from a human donor in good health. The CDR3 nucleotides read TGTGCCAGCTACGAGGATCTGGGTCAGCCCCAGCATTTT. Translated: CASYEDLGQPQHF.